The 3 T cell receptor beta chains given below trace back to one sample, sequenced in a study of blood T cell repertoires in COVID-19. Generated by immunoSEQ multiplex PCR, the TCRdb table keeps only in-frame clones and is missing some. Here the sample spans 150,000 to 200,000 clones, roughly 80% being singletons. The sequencing input was peripheral blood. Receptor source: a human donor with acute or convalescent COVID-19. The donor label of this sample is uncertain.

The gene calls are TRBV10-1 and TRBJ2-7, with D perhaps TRBD2 (5 bases). V was shortened by 2 bases and J by 1 base, with 9 bases between the two germline ends. The CDR3 has 14 amino acids. The germline CDR1 and CDR2 sequences are WNHNN and SYGVQD (reference sequence). In DNA, the CDR3 is TGCGCCAGCAGTGAGAGGGAGACTTCCTACGAGCAGTACTTC. This codes for CASSERETSYEQYF.

V is TRBV7-9 and J is TRBJ2-5; TRBD2 agrees at 10 bases. There are 16 residues in the CDR3. The V segment lost 5 bases and the J segment 5 bases; nucleotides outside the gene matches: 11. From germline, CDR1 is SEHNR and CDR2 FQNEAQ (reference sequence). CDR3 DNA sequence: TGTGCCAGCAGCGTCCGAGCGGGGGGGCGCGGGGAGACCCAGTACTTC. Translated: CASSVRAGGRGETQYF.

The V call is TRBV5-1, the J call TRBJ2-3; 8 bases line up with TRBD1. Per germline, CDR1 SGHRS and CDR2 YFSETQ. CDR3 length: 16 residues. Trimming at V came to 4 bases and at J to 5 bases, leaving 12 bases not matched to a gene. The CDR3 DNA reads as TGCGCCAGCAGCCGGGACAGGCCCTTCCTTCAAGATACGCAGTATTTT. Amino acids: CASSRDRPFLQDTQYF.